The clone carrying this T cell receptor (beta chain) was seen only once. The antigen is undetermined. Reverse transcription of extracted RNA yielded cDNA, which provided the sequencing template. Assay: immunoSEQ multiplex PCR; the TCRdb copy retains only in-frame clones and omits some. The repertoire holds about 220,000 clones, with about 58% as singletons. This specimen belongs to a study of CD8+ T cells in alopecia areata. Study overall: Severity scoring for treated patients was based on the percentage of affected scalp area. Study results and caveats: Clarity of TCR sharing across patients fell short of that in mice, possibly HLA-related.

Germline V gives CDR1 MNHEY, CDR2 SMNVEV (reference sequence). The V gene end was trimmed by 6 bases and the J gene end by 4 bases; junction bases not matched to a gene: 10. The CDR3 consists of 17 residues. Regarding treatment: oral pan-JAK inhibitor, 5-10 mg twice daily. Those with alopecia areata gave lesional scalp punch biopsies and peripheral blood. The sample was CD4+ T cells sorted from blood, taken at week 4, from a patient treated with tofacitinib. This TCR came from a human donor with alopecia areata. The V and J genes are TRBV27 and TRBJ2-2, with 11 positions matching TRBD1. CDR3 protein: CASRPTTGTGGTGELFF. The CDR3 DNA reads TGTGCCAGCAGACCAACGACCGGGACAGGGGGCACCGGGGAGCTGTTTTTT.